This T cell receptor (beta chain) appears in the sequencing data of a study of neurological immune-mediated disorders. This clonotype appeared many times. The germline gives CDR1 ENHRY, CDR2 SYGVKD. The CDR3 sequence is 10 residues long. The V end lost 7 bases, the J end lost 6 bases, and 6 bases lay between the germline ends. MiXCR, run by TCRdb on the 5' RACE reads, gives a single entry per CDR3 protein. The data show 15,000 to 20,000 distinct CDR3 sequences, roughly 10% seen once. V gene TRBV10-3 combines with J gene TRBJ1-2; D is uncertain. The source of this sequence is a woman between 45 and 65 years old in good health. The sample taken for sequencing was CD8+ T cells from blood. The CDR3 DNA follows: TGTGCCATCAAGGGAAATGGCTACACCTTC. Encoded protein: CAIKGNGYTF.